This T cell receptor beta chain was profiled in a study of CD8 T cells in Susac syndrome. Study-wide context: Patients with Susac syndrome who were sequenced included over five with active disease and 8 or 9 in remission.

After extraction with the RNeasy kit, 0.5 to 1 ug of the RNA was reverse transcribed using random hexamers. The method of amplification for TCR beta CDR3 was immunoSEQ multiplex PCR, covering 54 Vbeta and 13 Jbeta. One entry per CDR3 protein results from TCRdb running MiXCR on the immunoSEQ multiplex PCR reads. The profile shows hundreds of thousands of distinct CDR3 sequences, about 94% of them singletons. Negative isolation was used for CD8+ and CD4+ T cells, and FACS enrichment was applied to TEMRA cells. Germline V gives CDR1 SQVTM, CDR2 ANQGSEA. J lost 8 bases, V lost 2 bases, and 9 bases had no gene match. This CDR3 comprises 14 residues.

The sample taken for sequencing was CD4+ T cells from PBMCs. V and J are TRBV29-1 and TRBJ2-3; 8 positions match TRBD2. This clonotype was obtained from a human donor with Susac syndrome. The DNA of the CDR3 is TGCAGCGTTGAAAGCCTAGCGGGTAGAGGTACGCAGTATTTT. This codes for CSVESLAGRGTQYF.